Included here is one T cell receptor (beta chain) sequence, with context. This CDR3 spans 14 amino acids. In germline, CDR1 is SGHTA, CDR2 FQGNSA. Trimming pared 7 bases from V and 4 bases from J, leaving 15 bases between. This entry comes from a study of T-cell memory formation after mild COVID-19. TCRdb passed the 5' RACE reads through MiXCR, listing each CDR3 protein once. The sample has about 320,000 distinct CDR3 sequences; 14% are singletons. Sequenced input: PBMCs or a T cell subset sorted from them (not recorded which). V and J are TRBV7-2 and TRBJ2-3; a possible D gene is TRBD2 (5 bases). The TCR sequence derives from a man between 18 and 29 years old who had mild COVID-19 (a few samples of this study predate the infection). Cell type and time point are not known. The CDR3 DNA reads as TGTGCCAGCACCCTTACTAGTATAGCAGATACGCAGTATTTT. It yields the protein CASTLTSIADTQYF.